This T cell receptor (beta chain) came from a study of CD4 T cell repertoires in COVID-19. Whole-study context: Relabeled CFSE-low cells, IL-2-expanded for ten to eleven days, met spikes from other coronaviruses. General observations from the study: In SARS-CoV and/or HKU1 spike cultures, between roughly 6 and 26% of SARS-CoV-2 clonotypes reappeared.

Notes on this clone: Its target is not known.

Produced via immunoSEQ multiplex PCR; TCRdb's table is partial and in-frame only. The sample consists of approximately 79,000 clones, 83% of them appearing once. The CDR3 is 12 residues long. Trimming took 0 bases from V and 8 from J, leaving 8 bases between them. Per the germline V gene, CDR1 is SGHRS and CDR2 is YFSETQ. These memory T cells were uncultured and sequenced directly after ex vivo isolation. This TCR derives from a human donor who had COVID-19. The sample consisted of CD4+ T cells from peripheral blood, taken after recovery from COVID-19. The chain uses TRBV5-1 and TRBJ1-2; D is undetermined. The CDR3 nucleotides read TGCGCCAGCAGCTTGGGGGCCGGAGGCTACACCTTC. Translating it yields CASSLGAGGYTF. Looking up the rest from reference TRBV5-1 and TRBJ1-2 gives the full variable domain: KAGVTQTPRYLIKTRGQQVTLSCSPISGHRSVSWYQQTPGQGLQFLFEYFSETQRNKGNFPGRFSGRQFSNSRSEMNVSTLELGDSALYLCASSLGAGGYTFGSGTRLTVV.